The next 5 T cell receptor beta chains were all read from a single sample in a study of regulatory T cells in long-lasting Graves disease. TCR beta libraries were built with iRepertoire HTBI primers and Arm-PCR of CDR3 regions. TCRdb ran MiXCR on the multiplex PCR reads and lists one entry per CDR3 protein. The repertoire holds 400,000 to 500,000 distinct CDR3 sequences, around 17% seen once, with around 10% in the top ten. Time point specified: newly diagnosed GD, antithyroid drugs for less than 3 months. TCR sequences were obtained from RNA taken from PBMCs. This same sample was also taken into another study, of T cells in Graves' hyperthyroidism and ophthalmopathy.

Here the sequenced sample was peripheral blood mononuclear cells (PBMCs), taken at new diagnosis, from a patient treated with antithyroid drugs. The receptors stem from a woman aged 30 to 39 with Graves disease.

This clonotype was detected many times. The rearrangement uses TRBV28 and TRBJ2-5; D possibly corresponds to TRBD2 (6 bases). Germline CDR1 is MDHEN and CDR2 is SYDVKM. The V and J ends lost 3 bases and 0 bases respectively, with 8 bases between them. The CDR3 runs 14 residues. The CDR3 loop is CASSLERDQETQYF. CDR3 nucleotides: TGTGCCAGCAGTTTGGAGCGGGACCAAGAGACCCAGTACTTC.

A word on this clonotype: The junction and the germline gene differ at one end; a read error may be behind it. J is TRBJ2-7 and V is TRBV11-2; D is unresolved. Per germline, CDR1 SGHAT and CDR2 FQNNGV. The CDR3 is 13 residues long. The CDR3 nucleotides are TGTGCCAGCAGCGAAGGACCCTCCTACGATCAGTACTTC. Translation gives CASSEGPSYDQYF.

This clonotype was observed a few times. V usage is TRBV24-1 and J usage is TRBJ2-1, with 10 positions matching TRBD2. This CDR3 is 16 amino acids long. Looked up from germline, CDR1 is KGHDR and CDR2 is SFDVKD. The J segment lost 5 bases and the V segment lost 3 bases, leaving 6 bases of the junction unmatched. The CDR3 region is CATSDPGSGRDNEQFF. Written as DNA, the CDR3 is TGTGCCACCAGTGATCCGGGGAGCGGGAGGGACAATGAGCAGTTCTTC.

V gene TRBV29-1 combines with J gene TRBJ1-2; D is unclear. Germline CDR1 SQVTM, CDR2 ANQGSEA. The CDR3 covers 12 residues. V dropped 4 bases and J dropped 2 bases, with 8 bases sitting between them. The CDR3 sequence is CSVARTNYGYTF. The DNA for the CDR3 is TGCAGCGTTGCCCGGACGAACTATGGCTACACCTTC.

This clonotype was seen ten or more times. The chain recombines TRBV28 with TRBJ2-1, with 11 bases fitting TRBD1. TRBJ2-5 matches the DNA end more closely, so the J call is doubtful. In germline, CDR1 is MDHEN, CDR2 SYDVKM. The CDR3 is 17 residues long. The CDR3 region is CASSTQDRGRGVETQYF. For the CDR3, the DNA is TGTGCCAGCAGTACCCAGGACAGGGGGCGAGGGGTAGAGACCCAGTACTTC.